What follows describes a single T cell receptor beta chain. One junction end does not reproduce the germline sequence, and a read error may be involved. The source of the sample is a study of blood T cell repertoires in COVID-19. As for the study in general: Specimens from acute and convalescent COVID-19 originated in the United States, Italy and Spain. From T cells, B-cell-depleted T cells, or PBMCs came the material, which was cDNA or gDNA.

Per the original data handling: Reference gene primer amplification in the assay estimated nucleated cell counts. Profiling relied on immunoSEQ multiplex PCR, and the TCRdb table lists in-frame clones only, not all of them. Clone size and V and J calls were adopted from that table, with D and trimming inferred from the DNA. The sample includes hundreds of thousands of clones, around nine tenths of them seen just once. CDR1 is MNHNY and CDR2 is SVGAGI in the germline V gene (reference sequence). The CDR3 contains 11 residues. The gene calls are TRBV6-6 and TRBJ1-3, with a tentative D call TRBD1 (6 bases). The sequenced material came from peripheral blood. This receptor was obtained from a woman between 50 and 59 years old with active or convalescent COVID-19. This CDR3 is CASSSIQGYVF. The DNA of the CDR3 is TGTGCCAGCAGTTCGATACAGGGCTATGTCTTC.